The 4 T cell receptor beta chains in this list originate from one sample, sequenced in a study of T cell responses to AZD1222 COVID-19 vaccine. The table came from immunoSEQ multiplex PCR; TCRdb's copy has only in-frame clones and leaves some out. Here the sample spans 70,000 to 95,000 clones, 65% to 85% being singletons. Sequenced material: peripheral blood, taken on day 0 of AZD1222 vaccination. Receptors were obtained from an adult in good health.

This rearrangement joins TRBV28 to TRBJ2-2; weak D call: TRBD1 (5 bases). V lost 6 bases to trimming and J lost 6 bases, with 5 bases between them. The length of the CDR3 is 11 residues. Germline values: CDR1 MDHEN, CDR2 SYDVKM. CDR3 nucleotide sequence: TGTGCCAGCAGGGGGCCCGGGGAGCTGTTTTTT. Its translation: CASRGPGELFF. The variable domain in full, completed from reference TRBV28 and TRBJ2-2, reads DVKVTQSSRYLVKRTGEKVFLECVQDMDHENMFWYRQDPGLGLRLIYFSYDVKMKEKGDIPEGYSVSREKKERFSLILESASTNQTSMYLCASRGPGELFFGEGSRLTVL.

This chain uses TRBV15 with TRBJ2-6; no clear D. This CDR3 is built from 14 residues. Trimming stripped 3 bases from V and 4 bases from J, with 7 bases between. Germline CDR1 reads LNHNV; CDR2 reads YYDKDF (reference sequence). CDR3 amino acids: CATSSGSGANVLTF. The DNA for the CDR3 is TGTGCCACCAGCAGCGGGTCCGGGGCCAACGTCCTGACTTTC.

V usage is TRBV29-1 and J usage is TRBJ1-6, with 10 bases matching TRBD1. Germline V gene data show CDR1 as SQVTM and CDR2 as ANQGSEA. J gave up 7 bases and V 6 bases, and 6 bases lay outside the gene matches. The CDR3 is 14 amino acids. The CDR3 is CSVTSGQGNSPLHF. CDR3 in DNA: TGCAGCGTGACATCGGGACAGGGGAATTCACCCCTCCACTTT.

CDR3: CASKSGSQAPIWYGYTF. DNA of the CDR3: TGTGCCAGCAAGTCGGGAAGCCAAGCCCCGATTTGGTATGGCTACACCTTC. The chain is built from TRBV27 and TRBJ1-2, with D hard to call. Germline CDR1 reads MNHEY; CDR2 reads SMNVEV (reference sequence). The V and J ends lost 7 bases and 5 bases respectively, with 26 bases between them. The CDR3 is 17 amino acids.